This entry lists 21 T cell receptor beta chains sequenced from one sample in a study of shared clonotypes between healthy human individuals. Method: immunoSEQ multiplex PCR; TCRdb's copy keeps in-frame clones and lacks some. The repertoire holds around 700,000 clones, 60% to 75% seen once, with around 2% in the top ten. Sample: memory CD4+ T cells sorted from blood. Specified subset: CD45RA-negative fraction. The receptor source for this set is a woman in her thirties in good health.

The chain links TRBV6-6 to TRBJ2-7; a weak D match, TRBD2 (6 bases). This CDR3 is 14 amino acids long. V lost 5 bases and J 3 bases, leaving 14 bases between the germline ends. Germline CDR1 is MNHNY and CDR2 is SVGAGI (reference sequence). The chain's CDR3 is CASSTRGTGYEQYF. CDR3 nucleotide sequence: TGTGCCAGCAGTACCCGGGGGACGGGCTACGAGCAGTACTTC.

This chain joins TRBV28 and TRBJ1-2; 7 bases match TRBD1. Germline V gene data show CDR1 as MDHEN and CDR2 as SYDVKM. This CDR3 has 13 amino acids. V lost 8 bases to trimming and J lost 4 bases; unmatched junction nucleotides: 7. The CDR3 sequence: CASLTGFGYGYTF. The CDR3 DNA is TGTGCCAGCCTGACAGGGTTTGGCTATGGCTACACCTTC.

Only a few counts were recorded for this clone. This sequence joins TRBV7-9 and TRBJ2-2; tentatively, D is TRBD1 (6 bases). This CDR3 is 14 amino acids long. V was clipped by 5 bases and J by 7 bases, with 14 bases between them. Germline CDR1 is SEHNR and CDR2 is FQNEAQ (reference sequence). The CDR3 protein is CASSLNRDGGELFF. As DNA, the CDR3 is TGTGCCAGCAGCCTCAACAGGGATGGCGGGGAGCTGTTTTTT.

This clone showed up just a few times. The rearrangement links TRBV13 to TRBJ2-7, with D tentatively TRBD1 (5 bases). CDR3 length equals 13 residues. Germline CDR1 reads PRHDT; CDR2 reads FYEKMQ (reference sequence). Deletions cut 5 bases from V and 3 bases from J, with 11 bases between. CDR3 nucleotides: TGTGCCAGCAGCACAGGACAAAACTACGAGCAGTACTTC. Residues: CASSTGQNYEQYF.

Details on this clone: Different DNA sequences within this sample yield the same CDR3. This rearrangement joins TRBV19 to TRBJ1-1; TRBD1 aligns across 8 bases. Germline CDR1 and CDR2: LNHDA and SQIVND (reference sequence). CDR3 length: 14 residues. V shed 4 bases, J shed 5 bases, and the junction held 6 bases outside the gene matches. The CDR3 region has the DNA TGTGCCAGTAGTACCCAGGGGGCCGGAACTGAAGCTTTCTTT. Translated, it gives CASSTQGAGTEAFF.

The chain employs TRBV2 and TRBJ2-7, with D uncertain. V was clipped by 4 bases and J by 4 bases, with 20 bases between them. Germline V gene lookup returns CDR1 SNHLY and CDR2 FYNNEI. The CDR3 has 16 residues. The CDR3 nucleotides read TGTGCCAGCAGTGTACGCCTCAACCAGCCCGAATACGAGCAGTACTTC. Its protein is CASSVRLNQPEYEQYF. The entire variable domain, with the rest obtained from reference TRBV2 and TRBJ2-7, is as follows: EPEVTQTPSHQVTQMGQEVILRCVPISNHLYFYWYRQILGQKVEFLVSFYNNEISEKSEIFDDQFSVERPDGSNFTLKIRSTKLEDSAMYFCASSVRLNQPEYEQYFGPGTRLTVT.

A single count supports this clone. The V gene is TRBV28, the J gene TRBJ1-1; D remains unclear. This CDR3 region has 13 residues. Germline loops: CDR1 MDHEN, CDR2 SYDVKM. The V gene lost 2 bases and the J gene lost 4 bases, with 8 bases spanning the gap. CDR3 in amino acids: CASSLRGTTEAFF. The CDR3 bases are TGTGCCAGCAGTTTACGGGGTACCACTGAAGCTTTCTTT.

This rearrangement joins TRBV7-3 to TRBJ2-6; D perhaps matches TRBD1 (5 bases). Germline V lookup: CDR1 SGHTA, CDR2 FQGTGA. This CDR3 is built from 15 residues. Trimming removed 6 bases from V and 4 bases from J, with 13 bases in between. The CDR3 DNA follows: TGTGCCAGCAGTACAGACAGACCCGGGGCCAACGTCCTGACTTTC. Amino acids: CASSTDRPGANVLTF.

This chain links TRBV7-3 with TRBJ2-1; TRBD2 aligns across 14 bases. V lost 1 base to trimming and J lost 7 bases; unmatched junction nucleotides: 9. The CDR3 has 18 residues. Germline V gene sequence: CDR1 SGHTA, CDR2 FQGTGA. The CDR3 loop is CASSLIGTSGSWVNEQFF. CDR3 sequence (DNA): TGTGCCAGCAGCTTAATTGGGACTAGCGGGAGTTGGGTTAATGAGCAGTTCTTC.

Here the CDR3 DNA reads TGCGCCAGCAGCCAAGATAGTAGGCTCTACAATGAGCAGTTCTTC. Translation gives CASSQDSRLYNEQFF. The V and J genes are TRBV4-1 and TRBJ2-1; no reliable D call. CDR1 and CDR2 from the germline V gene are MGHRA and YSYEKL. The CDR3 covers 15 residues. Deletions cut 0 bases from V and 3 bases from J, with 9 bases between.

The genes are TRBV7-8 and TRBJ2-7; D ambiguous. Germline V gives CDR1 SGHVS, CDR2 FQNEAQ. Trimming took 7 bases from V and 5 from J, leaving 15 bases between them. The CDR3 loop spans 13 amino acids. The CDR3: CASNLREFDEQYF. The DNA for the CDR3 is TGTGCCAGCAACTTGCGAGAGTTCGACGAGCAGTACTTC.

The chain links TRBV5-4 to TRBJ2-2; TRBD2 agrees at 9 bases. CDR3 length: 17 residues. The V and J ends lost 0 bases and 5 bases, in that order; junction bases with no gene match: 8. Germline values: CDR1 SGHNT, CDR2 YYREEE (reference sequence). CDR3 loop: CASSLGVREGRTGELFF. CDR3 in DNA: TGTGCCAGCAGCTTGGGAGTGCGGGAGGGCCGAACCGGGGAGCTGTTTTTT.

This chain links TRBV19 with TRBJ1-5; D perhaps matches TRBD1 (6 bases). There are 14 residues in the CDR3. Per germline, CDR1 LNHDA and CDR2 SQIVND (reference sequence). Trimming removed 3 bases at V and 6 bases at J, with 12 bases between. The CDR3 is CASSIAGEAQPQHF. The CDR3 bases are TGTGCCAGTAGTATCGCAGGGGAGGCTCAGCCCCAGCATTTT. The full variable domain, rest sourced from reference TRBV19 and TRBJ1-5, is DGGITQSPKYLFRKEGQNVTLSCEQNLNHDAMYWYRQDPGQGLRLIYYSQIVNDFQKGDIAEGYSVSREKKESFPLTVTSAQKNPTAFYLCASSIAGEAQPQHFGDGTRLSIL.

This chain uses TRBV10-2 with TRBJ1-1; weak D call: TRBD1 (6 bases). V dropped 9 bases and J dropped 4 bases, with 12 bases sitting between them. CDR1 is WSHSY and CDR2 is SAAADI in the germline V gene. The CDR3 covers 12 residues. The CDR3 DNA reads as TGCGCCAGTCAGGGGACCGGCACTGAAGCTTTCTTT. Residues: CASQGTGTEAFF.

This clone turned up a few times. The chain carries TRBV5-1 and TRBJ2-1; 10 bases align to TRBD2. V lost 0 bases to trimming and J lost 2 bases; unmatched junction nucleotides: 5. The CDR3 contains 17 residues. The germline V gene has CDR1 SGHRS and CDR2 YFSETQ. The CDR3 bases are TGCGCCAGCAGCTTGGCCTGGACTAGCGGTCCCTACAATGAGCAGTTCTTC. It encodes CASSLAWTSGPYNEQFF.

The count of this clone is one. This chain uses TRBV19 with TRBJ2-5, with TRBD1 matching over 9 bases. The CDR3 totals 15 residues. V gave up 4 bases and J gave up 2 bases; unmatched junction bases: 5. Germline V CDR1 and CDR2: LNHDA, SQIVND (reference sequence). Here the CDR3 reads CASSTTGGRQETQYF. The CDR3 nucleotides read TGTGCCAGTAGTACCACAGGGGGCCGGCAAGAGACCCAGTACTTC.

This clone appeared many times. CDR3 bases: TGTGCCAGCAGCAACTACCGGGACACGGATACGCAGTATTTT. It encodes CASSNYRDTDTQYF. This chain links TRBV21-1 with TRBJ2-3; the table's D call, TRBD1, was not checked against the DNA. TRBV21-1 is designated a pseudogene. The CDR3 runs 14 residues.

This chain links TRBV10-2 with TRBJ2-5; D possibly corresponds to TRBD1 (6 bases). V shed 7 bases and J shed 5 bases, with 8 bases lying between them. Looked up from germline, CDR1 is WSHSY and CDR2 is SAAADI. The length of the CDR3 is 11 residues. CDR3 in amino acids: CASNQGETQYF. In DNA form, the CDR3 reads TGCGCCAGCAATCAGGGGGAGACCCAGTACTTC.

The CDR3 DNA sequence: TGTGCCAGCAGTTCGGACAGGCCCGGCTACGAGCAGTACTTC. The encoded protein is CASSSDRPGYEQYF. This chain joins TRBV6-1 and TRBJ2-7, with 7 bases lining up with TRBD1. The CDR3 spans 14 residues. V shed 5 bases and J 3 bases; nucleotides not matched to a gene: 7. Germline lookup yields CDR1 MNHNS and CDR2 SASEGT.

This chain joins TRBV6-5 and TRBJ2-3, with D hard to call. The CDR3 is made up of 15 amino acids. The V end lost 0 bases, the J end lost 0 bases, and 7 bases lay between the germline ends. Germline V gene lookup returns CDR1 MNHEY and CDR2 SVGAGI. Here the CDR3 reads CASSYSDPSTDTQYF. The DNA for the CDR3 is TGTGCCAGCAGTTACTCCGACCCTAGCACAGATACGCAGTATTTT.

This clone appeared once. The rearrangement links TRBV11-2 to TRBJ1-3; 9 nucleotides agree with TRBD1. The CDR3 contains 17 residues. Germline trimming cut 2 bases from V and 0 bases from J; bases unmatched to any gene: 5. Germline V gives CDR1 SGHAT, CDR2 FQNNGV. This CDR3 is CASSLRTGASSGNTIYF. CDR3 nucleotides: TGTGCCAGCAGCTTAAGGACAGGGGCATCCTCTGGAAACACCATATATTTT.